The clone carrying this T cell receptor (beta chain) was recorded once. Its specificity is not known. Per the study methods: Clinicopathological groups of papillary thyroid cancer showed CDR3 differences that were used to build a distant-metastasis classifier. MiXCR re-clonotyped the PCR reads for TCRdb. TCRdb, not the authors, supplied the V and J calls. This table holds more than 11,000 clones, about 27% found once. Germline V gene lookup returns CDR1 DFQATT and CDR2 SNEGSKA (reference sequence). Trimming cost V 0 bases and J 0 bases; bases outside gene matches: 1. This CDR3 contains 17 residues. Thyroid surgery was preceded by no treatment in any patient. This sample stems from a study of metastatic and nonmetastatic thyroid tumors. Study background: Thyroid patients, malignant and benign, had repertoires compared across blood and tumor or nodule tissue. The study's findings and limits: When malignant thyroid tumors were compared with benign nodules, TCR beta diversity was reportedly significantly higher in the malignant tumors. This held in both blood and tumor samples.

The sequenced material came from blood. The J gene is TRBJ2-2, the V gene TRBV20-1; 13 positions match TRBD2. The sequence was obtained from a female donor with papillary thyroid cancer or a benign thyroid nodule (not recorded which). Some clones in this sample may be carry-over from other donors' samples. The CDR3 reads CSARELAGGANTGELFF. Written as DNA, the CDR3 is TGCAGTGCTAGAGAACTAGCGGGAGGGGCGAACACCGGGGAGCTGTTTTTT.